These 20 T cell receptor beta chains came from one sample sequenced in a study of blood T cell repertoires in COVID-19. TCRdb's table, derived via immunoSEQ multiplex PCR, lists solely in-frame clones and lacks some. The sample includes 90,000 to 130,000 clones, 70% to 80% seen only once; the top ten take around 7.3%. Sequenced input: peripheral blood. Receptors originate from a woman aged 55-69 years with acute or convalescent COVID-19.

A note on this clone: Its ends do not fully match the called genes, so a read error is possible. The rearrangement joins TRBV28 to TRBJ1-1; 8 bases align to TRBD1. Germline values: CDR1 MDHEN, CDR2 SYDVKM. This CDR3 is 14 amino acids long. CDR3 DNA sequence: TGTGCCAGCTCCAACGGCGGGACAGGCACTGGAGCTTTCTTT. It encodes CASSNGGTGTGAFF.

V and J are TRBV18 and TRBJ1-1, with no clear D. CDR3 length equals 12 residues. Trimming left V 3 bases short and J 1 base short, with 3 bases between. Per germline, CDR1 KGHSH and CDR2 LQKENI. The CDR3 here is CASSPQNTEAFF. CDR3 bases: TGTGCCAGCTCACCTCAGAACACTGAAGCTTTCTTT. Full variable domain (missing parts from reference TRBV18 and TRBJ1-1): NAGVMQNPRHLVRRRGQEARLRCSPMKGHSHVYWYRQLPEEGLKFMVYLQKENIIDESGMPKERFSAEFPKEGPSILRIQQVVRGDSAAYFCASSPQNTEAFFGQGTRLTVV.

The CDR3, as DNA: TGTGCCAGCAGCCAAGCTCGGGGGGGGCAAGAGACCCAGTACTTC. It encodes CASSQARGGQETQYF. This chain connects TRBV4-2 to TRBJ2-5, with 8 bases identical to TRBD2. Per germline, CDR1 LGHNA and CDR2 YNFKEQ. V was clipped by 1 base and J by 2 bases; unmatched bases: 3. The CDR3 runs 15 residues.

V and J are TRBV19 and TRBJ2-6, with D perhaps matching TRBD1 (5 bases). V shed 4 bases and J shed 0 bases, with 16 bases lying between them. The length of the CDR3 is 18 residues. The germline gives CDR1 LNHDA, CDR2 SQIVND (reference sequence). The CDR3 DNA follows: TGTGCCAGTAGTACCGGCCAGGGTCGAAGCTCTGGGGCCAACGTCCTGACTTTC. Translating gives CASSTGQGRSSGANVLTF.

The chain recombines TRBV28 with TRBJ1-1; D remains unclear. Germline CDR1 reads MDHEN; CDR2 reads SYDVKM. The CDR3 loop spans 12 amino acids. The V end lost 3 bases, the J end lost 5 bases, and 7 bases lay between the germline ends. The CDR3 region is CASSFRTTEAFF. The CDR3 coding sequence is TGTGCCAGCAGTTTCCGCACAACTGAAGCTTTCTTT.

In regard to this clone: This same CDR3 is encoded by further DNA sequences in the sample. This rearrangement joins TRBV7-2 to TRBJ2-7, with D uncertain. The CDR3 loop spans 15 amino acids. V gave up 1 base and J gave up 0 bases, with 10 bases separating them. Germline CDR1 is SGHTA and CDR2 is FQGNSA. CDR3 sequence reads: CASSLVVASSYEQYF. The CDR3 DNA follows: TGTGCCAGCAGCTTAGTGGTCGCTAGCTCCTACGAGCAGTACTTC.

The chain has TRBV3-1 (or the pseudogene TRBV3-2) and TRBJ2-7; unclear D gene. There are 13 residues in the CDR3. Germline CDR1 is LGHDT and CDR2 is YNNKEL (reference sequence). V was pared by 4 bases and J by 5 bases, with 12 bases between. The DNA of the CDR3 is TGTGCCAGCAGCCTGACGACTGTGAACGAGCAGTACTTC. Its translation is CASSLTTVNEQYF.

The rearrangement uses TRBV6-5 and TRBJ1-2; D is perhaps TRBD1 (6 bases). CDR3 length equals 15 residues. Germline CDR1 and CDR2: MNHEY and SVGAGI. V was shortened by 7 bases and J by 2 bases, with 17 bases between the two germline ends. CDR3 amino acids: CASTRTWGPNYGYTF. CDR3 sequence (DNA): TGTGCCAGCACCCGAACGTGGGGGCCAAACTATGGCTACACCTTC.

The chain uses TRBV6-6 and TRBJ2-5; TRBD1 agrees at 9 bases. Germline loops: CDR1 MNHNY, CDR2 SVGAGI (reference sequence). CDR3 size: 14 residues. The J segment lost 4 bases and the V segment lost 2 bases, leaving 2 bases of the junction unmatched. CDR3 residues: CASSYGTGRETQYF. CDR3 in DNA: TGTGCCAGCAGTTACGGGACAGGGAGAGAGACCCAGTACTTC.

The chain uses TRBV6-1 and TRBJ2-7; tentatively, D is TRBD1 (6 bases). Germline V gene lookup returns CDR1 MNHNS and CDR2 SASEGT. The CDR3 length is 12 residues. V gave up 6 bases and J gave up 5 bases, with 11 bases separating them. The CDR3 nucleotides read TGTGCCAGCAGCCTCGGGACAAACGAGCAGTACTTC. Its protein is CASSLGTNEQYF.

The chain employs TRBV7-9 and TRBJ1-2; unclear D gene. V was trimmed by 5 bases and J by 6 bases, leaving 10 bases between them. The CDR3 is 12 amino acids. Germline-derived CDR1 and CDR2 are SEHNR and FQNEAQ (reference sequence). Written as DNA, the CDR3 is TGTGCCAGCAGCATACAGAGAAATGGCTACACCTTC. Its translation: CASSIQRNGYTF.

The CDR3 region is CASTLMAGAYNEQFF. CDR3 coding DNA: TGTGCCAGCACCCTAATGGCGGGGGCCTACAATGAGCAGTTCTTC. The chain has TRBV7-9 and TRBJ2-1; 7 nucleotides agree with TRBD2. The CDR3 sequence is 15 residues long. The germline V gene has CDR1 SEHNR and CDR2 FQNEAQ (reference sequence). The V segment lost 7 bases and the J segment 2 bases; nucleotides outside the gene matches: 8.

Only a few counts were recorded for this clone. The V gene is TRBV18, the J gene TRBJ2-7; tentatively, D is TRBD2 (5 bases). CDR1 is KGHSH, CDR2 LQKENI, per germline. This CDR3 is 14 amino acids long. Trimming removed 6 bases from V and 5 bases from J, with 17 bases in between. The CDR3 nucleotides read TGTGCCAGCTCGCCCTCAGGTGACTACCACGAGCAGTACTTC. This encodes CASSPSGDYHEQYF.

This clone was counted between two and nine times. The chain employs TRBV5-5 and TRBJ1-5; D unclear. In germline, CDR1 is SGHKS, CDR2 YYEKEE (reference sequence). The V gene lost 1 base and the J gene lost 0 bases, with 5 bases spanning the gap. CDR3 size: 14 residues. As DNA, the CDR3 is TGTGCCAGCAGCTTGATCGGTAGCAATCAGCCCCAGCATTTT. This translates into CASSLIGSNQPQHF.

The count of this clone is one. The chain links TRBV12-3 or TRBV12-4 to TRBJ1-2; D uncertain. This CDR3 comprises 12 residues. The ends were cut back, 2 bases at V and 8 bases at J, with 9 bases in the middle. The CDR3 loop is CASSLNPRGYTF. CDR3 nucleotide sequence: TGTGCCAGCAGTTTAAACCCGCGGGGCTACACCTTC.

V usage is TRBV9 and J usage is TRBJ2-7; a weak D match, TRBD1 (6 bases). CDR3 size: 14 residues. The V end lost 4 bases, the J end lost 4 bases, and 15 bases lay between the germline ends. CDR1 SGDLS and CDR2 YYNGEE come from the germline V gene. Written as DNA, the CDR3 is TGTGCCAGCAGCCCTTTGGGGGCCGGGTACGAGCAGTACTTC. Translation: CASSPLGAGYEQYF.

The chain joins TRBV28 to TRBJ1-5; D may be TRBD1 (6 bases). V lost 1 base, J lost 0 bases, and 16 bases lay in between. This CDR3 spans 18 amino acids. The germline gives CDR1 MDHEN, CDR2 SYDVKM. In nucleotides, the CDR3 is TGTGCCAGCAGTTTATTCCTCCTTAGGACAGATAGCAATCAGCCCCAGCATTTT. Residues: CASSLFLLRTDSNQPQHF. The entire variable domain, with the rest obtained from reference TRBV28 and TRBJ1-5, is as follows: DVKVTQSSRYLVKRTGEKVFLECVQDMDHENMFWYRQDPGLGLRLIYFSYDVKMKEKGDIPEGYSVSREKKERFSLILESASTNQTSMYLCASSLFLLRTDSNQPQHFGDGTRLSIL.

This clone has at least ten counts. The chain joins TRBV29-1 to TRBJ2-5; TRBD2 matches 9 bases. J lost 4 bases, V lost 4 bases, and 7 bases had no gene match. CDR1 and CDR2 from the germline V gene are SQVTM and ANQGSEA. CDR3 length: 14 amino acids. CDR3 in DNA: TGCAGCGTTGGCAGTAGCGGGGGTGGAGAGACCCAGTACTTC. Translating gives CSVGSSGGGETQYF.

This clone was seen more than once but under ten times. The chain recombines TRBV24-1 with TRBJ1-2; weak D call: TRBD1 (6 bases). CDR1 is KGHDR, CDR2 SFDVKD, per germline. V was trimmed by 3 bases and J by 8 bases, leaving 18 bases between them. The CDR3 sequence is 15 residues long. CDR3 in DNA: TGTGCCACCAGTGATGCCTCGGACGGGAGGGGGGGCTACACCTTC. It codes for CATSDASDGRGGYTF.

The V call is TRBV3-1 (or the pseudogene TRBV3-2), the J call TRBJ1-2, with D tentatively TRBD1 (5 bases). The V and J ends lost 4 bases and 7 bases respectively, with 22 bases between them. The germline V gene encodes CDR1 LGHDT and CDR2 YNNKEL (reference sequence). The CDR3 has 16 residues. The CDR3 nucleotides are TGTGCCAGCAGCCCGCTGGCAGGGATAGGCATCGGTGGCTACACCTTC. Protein sequence: CASSPLAGIGIGGYTF.